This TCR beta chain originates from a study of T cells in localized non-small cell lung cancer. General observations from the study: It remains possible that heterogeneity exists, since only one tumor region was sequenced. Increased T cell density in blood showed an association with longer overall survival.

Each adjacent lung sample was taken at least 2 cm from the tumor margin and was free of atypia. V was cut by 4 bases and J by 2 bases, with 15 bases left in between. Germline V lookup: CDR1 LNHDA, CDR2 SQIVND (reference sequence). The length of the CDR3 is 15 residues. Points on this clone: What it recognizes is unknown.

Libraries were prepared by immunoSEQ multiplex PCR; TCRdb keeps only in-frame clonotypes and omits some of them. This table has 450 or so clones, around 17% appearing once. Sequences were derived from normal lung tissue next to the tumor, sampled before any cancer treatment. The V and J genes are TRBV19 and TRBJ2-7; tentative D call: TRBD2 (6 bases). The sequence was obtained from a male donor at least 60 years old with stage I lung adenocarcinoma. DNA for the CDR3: TGTGCCAGTAGTAAGTTACTAGCAAACACCTACGAGCAGTACTTC. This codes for CASSKLLANTYEQYF.